This TCR beta chain was retrieved from a study of T cells of healthy individuals. This clonotype was detected a few times. TCRdb re-derived calls from the 5' RACE reads in MiXCR, one entry per CDR3 protein. In the table there are approximately 100,000 distinct CDR3 sequences, around 17% of which are singletons. This TCR derives from a human donor in good health.

CDR3 protein: CASSLTYAGTALDEQFF. The CDR3 DNA reads TGTGCCAGCAGCCTAACTTACGCCGGGACAGCATTGGATGAGCAGTTCTTC. The chain has TRBV7-9 and TRBJ2-1, with 7 positions matching TRBD1. Trimming took 5 bases from V and 8 from J; bases not matched to a gene: 18. Germline lookup yields CDR1 SEHNR and CDR2 FQNEAQ (reference sequence). The CDR3 loop spans 17 amino acids.